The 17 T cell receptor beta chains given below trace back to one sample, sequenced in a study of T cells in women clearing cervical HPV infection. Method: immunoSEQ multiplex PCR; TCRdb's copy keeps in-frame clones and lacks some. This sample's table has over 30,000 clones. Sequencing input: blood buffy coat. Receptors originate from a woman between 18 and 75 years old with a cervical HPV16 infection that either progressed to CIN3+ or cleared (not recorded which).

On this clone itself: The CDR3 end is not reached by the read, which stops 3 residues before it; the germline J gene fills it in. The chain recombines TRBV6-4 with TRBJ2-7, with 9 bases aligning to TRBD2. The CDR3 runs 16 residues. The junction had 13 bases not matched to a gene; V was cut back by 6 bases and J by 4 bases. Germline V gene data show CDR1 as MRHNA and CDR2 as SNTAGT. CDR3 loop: CASRAPGLAHRYEQYF. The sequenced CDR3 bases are TGTGCCAGCAGGGCCCCGGGACTAGCTCACCGATACGAG.

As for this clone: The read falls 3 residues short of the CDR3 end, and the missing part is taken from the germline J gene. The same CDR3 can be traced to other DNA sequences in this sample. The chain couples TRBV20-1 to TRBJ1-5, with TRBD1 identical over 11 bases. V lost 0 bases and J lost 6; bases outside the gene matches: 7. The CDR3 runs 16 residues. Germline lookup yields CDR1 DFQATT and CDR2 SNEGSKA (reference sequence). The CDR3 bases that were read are TGCAGTGCTAGAGATATTGGACAGGGGGCTGGTCAGCCC. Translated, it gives CSARDIGQGAGQP. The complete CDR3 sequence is CSARDIGQGAGQPQHF.

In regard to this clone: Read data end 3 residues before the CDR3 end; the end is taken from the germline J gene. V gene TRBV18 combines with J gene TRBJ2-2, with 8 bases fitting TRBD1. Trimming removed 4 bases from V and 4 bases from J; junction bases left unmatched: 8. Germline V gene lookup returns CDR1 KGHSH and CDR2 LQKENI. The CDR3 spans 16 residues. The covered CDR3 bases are TGTGCCAGCTCACTGGACAGGGTCGGTACCACCGGGGAG. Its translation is CASSLDRVGTTGE. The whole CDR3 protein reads CASSLDRVGTTGELFF. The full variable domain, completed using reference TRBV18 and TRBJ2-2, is NAGVMQNPRHLVRRRGQEARLRCSPMKGHSHVYWYRQLPEEGLKFMVYLQKENIIDESGMPKERFSAEFPKEGPSILRIQQVVRGDSAAYFCASSLDRVGTTGELFFGEGSRLTVL.

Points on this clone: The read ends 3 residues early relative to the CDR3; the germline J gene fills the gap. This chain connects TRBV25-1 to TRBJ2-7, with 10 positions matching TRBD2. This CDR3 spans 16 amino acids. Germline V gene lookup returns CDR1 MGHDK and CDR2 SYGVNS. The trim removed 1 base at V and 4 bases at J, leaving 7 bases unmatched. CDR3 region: CASSESASGGLYEQYF. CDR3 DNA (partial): TGTGCCAGCAGTGAATCGGCTAGCGGGGGTCTTTACGAG.

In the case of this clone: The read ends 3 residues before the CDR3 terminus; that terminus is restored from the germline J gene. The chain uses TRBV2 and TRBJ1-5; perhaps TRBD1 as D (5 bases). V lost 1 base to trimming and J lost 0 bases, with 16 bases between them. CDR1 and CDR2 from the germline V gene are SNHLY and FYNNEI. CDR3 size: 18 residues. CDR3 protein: CASSEGVRDPYSNQPQHF. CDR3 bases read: TGTGCCAGCAGTGAAGGGGTCAGGGATCCATATAGCAATCAGCCC.

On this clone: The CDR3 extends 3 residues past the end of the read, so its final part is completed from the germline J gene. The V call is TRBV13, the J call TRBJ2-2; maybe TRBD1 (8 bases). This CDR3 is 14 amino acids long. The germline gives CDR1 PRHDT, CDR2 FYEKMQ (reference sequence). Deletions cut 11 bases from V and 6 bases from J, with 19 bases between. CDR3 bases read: TGTGCCTCCCACAGGGGGGGGGCAGCCGGGGAG. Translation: CASHRGGAAGE. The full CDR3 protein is CASHRGGAAGELFF. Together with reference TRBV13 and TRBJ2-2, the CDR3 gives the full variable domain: AAGVIQSPRHLIKEKRETATLKCYPIPRHDTVYWYQQGPGQDPQFLISFYEKMQSDKGSIPDRFSAQQFSDYHSELNMSSLELGDSALYFCASHRGGAAGELFFGEGSRLTVL.

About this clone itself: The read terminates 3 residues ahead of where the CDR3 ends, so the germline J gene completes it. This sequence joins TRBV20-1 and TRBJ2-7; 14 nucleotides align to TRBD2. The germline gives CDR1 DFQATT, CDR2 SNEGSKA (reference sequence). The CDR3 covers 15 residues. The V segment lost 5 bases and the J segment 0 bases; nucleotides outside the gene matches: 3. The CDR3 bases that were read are TGCAGTGCTGGACTAGCGGGGGGCCTCTCCTACGAG. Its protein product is CSAGLAGGLSYE. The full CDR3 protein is CSAGLAGGLSYEQYF.

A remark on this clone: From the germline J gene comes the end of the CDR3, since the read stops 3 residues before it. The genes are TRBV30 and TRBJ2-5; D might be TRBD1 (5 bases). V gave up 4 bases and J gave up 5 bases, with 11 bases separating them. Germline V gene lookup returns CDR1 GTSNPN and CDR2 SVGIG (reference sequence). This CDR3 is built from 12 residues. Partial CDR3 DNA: TGTGCCTGGACCCCAGGGAAGGAGACC. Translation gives CAWTPGKET. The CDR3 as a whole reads CAWTPGKETQYF.

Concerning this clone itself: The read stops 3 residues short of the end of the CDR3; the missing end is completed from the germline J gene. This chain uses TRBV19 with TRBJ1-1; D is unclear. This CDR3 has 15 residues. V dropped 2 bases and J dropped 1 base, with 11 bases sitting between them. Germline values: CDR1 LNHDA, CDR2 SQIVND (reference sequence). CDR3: CASSIRAGRNTEAFF. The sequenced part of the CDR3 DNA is TGTGCCAGTAGTATACGGGCGGGAAGGAACACTGAA.

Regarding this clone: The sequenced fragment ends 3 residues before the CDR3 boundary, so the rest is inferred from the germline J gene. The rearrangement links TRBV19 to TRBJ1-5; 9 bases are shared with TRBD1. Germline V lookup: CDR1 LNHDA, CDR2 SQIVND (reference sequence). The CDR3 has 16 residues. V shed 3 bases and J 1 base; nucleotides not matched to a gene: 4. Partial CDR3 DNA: TGTGCCAGTAGTATGGCCGGGACAGGGAGCAATCAGCCC. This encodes CASSMAGTGSNQP. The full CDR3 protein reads CASSMAGTGSNQPQHF.

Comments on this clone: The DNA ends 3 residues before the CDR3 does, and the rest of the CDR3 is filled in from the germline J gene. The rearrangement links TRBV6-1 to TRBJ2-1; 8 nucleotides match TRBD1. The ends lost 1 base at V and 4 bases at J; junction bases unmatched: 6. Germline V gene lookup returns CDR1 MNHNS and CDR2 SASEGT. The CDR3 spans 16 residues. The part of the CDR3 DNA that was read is TGTGCCAGCAGTGAAGAATCAGGGGGCTGGTACAATGAG. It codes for CASSEESGGWYNE. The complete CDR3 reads CASSEESGGWYNEQFF.

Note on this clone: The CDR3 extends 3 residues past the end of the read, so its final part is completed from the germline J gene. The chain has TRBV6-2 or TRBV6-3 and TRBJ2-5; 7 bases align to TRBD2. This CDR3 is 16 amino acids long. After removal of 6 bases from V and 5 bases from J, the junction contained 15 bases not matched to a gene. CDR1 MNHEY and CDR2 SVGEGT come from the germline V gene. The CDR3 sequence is CASSRGSGTKRETQYF. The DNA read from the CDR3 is TGTGCCAGCAGCCGTGGCTCCGGGACTAAAAGGGAGACC.

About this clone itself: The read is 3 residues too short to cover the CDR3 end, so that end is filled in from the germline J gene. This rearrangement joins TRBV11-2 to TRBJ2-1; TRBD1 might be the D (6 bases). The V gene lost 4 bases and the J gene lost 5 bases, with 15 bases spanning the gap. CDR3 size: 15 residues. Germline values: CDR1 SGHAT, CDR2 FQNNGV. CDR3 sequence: CASSSPQTGNNEQFF. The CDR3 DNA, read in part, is TGTGCCAGCAGCTCTCCCCAAACAGGGAACAATGAG.

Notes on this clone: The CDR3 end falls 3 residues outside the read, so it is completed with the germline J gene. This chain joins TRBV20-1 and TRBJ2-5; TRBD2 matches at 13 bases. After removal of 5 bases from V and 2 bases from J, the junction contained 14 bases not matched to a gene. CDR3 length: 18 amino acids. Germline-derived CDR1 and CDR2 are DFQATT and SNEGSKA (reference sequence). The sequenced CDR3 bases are TGCAGTGCTTATATAACACCCGGGACTAGCGGGGATCAAGAGACC. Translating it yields CSAYITPGTSGDQET. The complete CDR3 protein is CSAYITPGTSGDQETQYF.

The part of the CDR3 DNA that was read is TGTGCCAGCAGCCAGACGGGGGGGCGACAAGAGACC. It specifies CASSQTGGRQET. The whole CDR3 is CASSQTGGRQETQYF. The J gene is TRBJ2-5, the V gene TRBV7-9; 8 bases are a match to TRBD2. The sequence runs out 3 residues before the end of the CDR3; the remainder is reconstructed from the germline J gene. This CDR3 contains 15 residues. Losses at the gene ends were 5 bases for V and 2 bases for J; bases not matched to a gene: 7. From germline, CDR1 is SEHNR and CDR2 FQNEAQ (reference sequence). Full variable domain (rest looked up from reference TRBV7-9 and TRBJ2-5): DTGVSQNPRHKITKRGQNVTFRCDPISEHNRLYWYRQTLGQGPEFLTYFQNEAQLEKSRLLSDRFSAERPKGSFSTLEIQRTEQGDSAMYLCASSQTGGRQETQYFGPGTRLLVL.

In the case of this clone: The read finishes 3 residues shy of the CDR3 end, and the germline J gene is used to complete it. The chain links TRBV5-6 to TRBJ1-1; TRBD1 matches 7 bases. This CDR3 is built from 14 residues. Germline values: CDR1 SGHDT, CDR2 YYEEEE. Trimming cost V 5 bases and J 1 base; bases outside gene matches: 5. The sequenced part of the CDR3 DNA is TGTGCCAGCAGGGAAAGGGGGCGGAACACTGAA. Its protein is CASRERGRNTE. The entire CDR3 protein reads CASRERGRNTEAFF.

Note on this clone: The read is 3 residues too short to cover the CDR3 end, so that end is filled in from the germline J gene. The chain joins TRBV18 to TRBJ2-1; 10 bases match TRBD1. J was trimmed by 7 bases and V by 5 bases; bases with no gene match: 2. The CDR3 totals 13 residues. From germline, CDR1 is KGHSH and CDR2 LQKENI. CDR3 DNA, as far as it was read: TGTGCCAGCTCAGTGGGACAGGGGAATGAG. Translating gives CASSVGQGNE. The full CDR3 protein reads CASSVGQGNEQFF.